One TCR beta chain is described in this entry. These data come from a study of blood T cell repertoires in COVID-19. V lost 7 bases, J lost 1 base, and 19 bases lay in between. Per germline, CDR1 MDHEN and CDR2 SYDVKM. This CDR3 region has 16 residues. Sequenced by immunoSEQ multiplex PCR; TCRdb stores in-frame clones only, minus some. The sample yields about 85,000 clones, around 90% seen once. This receptor was obtained from a woman older than 75 with active or convalescent COVID-19. The V call is TRBV28, the J call TRBJ1-1; D remains unclear. Source material: peripheral blood. The CDR3 DNA reads as TGTGCCAGCATCCCGATGATTCCTACTAAGAACACTGAAGCTTTCTTT. Protein sequence: CASIPMIPTKNTEAFF.